Each of the 20 T cell receptor beta chains below was sequenced from the same sample in a study of technical replicates of blood from several donors. Profiled with immunoSEQ multiplex PCR; TCRdb holds only in-frame clones, not every one. Found here are tens of thousands of clones, under 99% of them singletons; the top ten hold 0.22%. Sample: T cells isolated from PBMCs. These receptors originate from a human donor in good health.

This chain connects TRBV6-1 to TRBJ2-2; D call uncertain. Trimming cost V 2 bases and J 5 bases, with 6 bases left between them. Germline values: CDR1 MNHNS, CDR2 SASEGT. This CDR3 contains 13 residues. CDR3 sequence: CASSEIRTGELFF. The DNA of the CDR3 is TGTGCCAGCAGTGAAATCCGGACCGGGGAGCTGTTTTTT.

The chain couples TRBV11-2 to TRBJ2-5, with 8 bases lining up with TRBD2. J lost 2 bases, V lost 5 bases, and 13 bases had no gene match. The CDR3 consists of 17 residues. CDR1 and CDR2 (germline): SGHAT, FQNNGV. In DNA, the CDR3 is TGTGCCAGCAGCACCGGCGTGGGCGGGAGGATACAAGAGACCCAGTACTTC. Protein sequence: CASSTGVGGRIQETQYF. Variable domain in full (rest from reference TRBV11-2 and TRBJ2-5): EAGVAQSPRYKIIEKRQSVAFWCNPISGHATLYWYQQILGQGPKLLIQFQNNGVVDDSQLPKDRFSAERLKGVDSTLKIQPAKLEDSAVYLCASSTGVGGRIQETQYFGPGTRLLVL.

The chain links TRBV29-1 to TRBJ2-1, with D tentatively TRBD2 (6 bases). There are 15 residues in the CDR3. CDR1 and CDR2 (germline): SQVTM, ANQGSEA. V was cut by 2 bases and J by 0 bases, with 11 bases left in between. The chain's CDR3 is CSVESGAYSYNEQFF. CDR3 in DNA: TGCAGCGTTGAATCGGGAGCATACTCCTACAATGAGCAGTTCTTC.

The gene calls are TRBV7-2 and TRBJ2-5, with TRBD1 matching over 7 bases. Per the germline V gene, CDR1 is SGHTA and CDR2 is FQGNSA. The CDR3 contains 15 residues. Unmatched junction bases numbered 8, after V lost 5 bases and J lost 2 bases. CDR3: CASSPTGAPQETQYF. The CDR3 DNA is TGTGCCAGCAGCCCTACAGGGGCCCCACAAGAGACCCAGTACTTC.

V and J are TRBV10-1 and TRBJ2-7; 7 bases map to TRBD1. The J segment lost 4 bases and the V segment lost 6 bases, leaving 6 bases of the junction unmatched. The V gene's germline CDR1 is WNHNN and CDR2 SYGVQD (reference sequence). The CDR3 loop spans 13 amino acids. The CDR3 loop reads CASSRDRLYEQYF. Here the CDR3 DNA reads TGCGCCAGCAGCCGGGACAGACTTTACGAGCAGTACTTC.

The chain recombines TRBV2 with TRBJ2-7; possibly TRBD1 for D (6 bases). Per the germline V gene, CDR1 is SNHLY and CDR2 is FYNNEI. The CDR3 length is 12 residues. Trimming stripped 10 bases from V and 0 bases from J, with 10 bases between. CDR3 residues: CANRDTSYEQYF. CDR3 sequence (DNA): TGTGCCAACCGGGACACCTCCTACGAGCAGTACTTC.

The gene calls are TRBV27 and TRBJ2-1; 12 bases map to TRBD1. Germline trimming cut 7 bases from V and 8 bases from J; bases unmatched to any gene: 6. CDR3 length: 14 amino acids. Per germline, CDR1 MNHEY and CDR2 SMNVEV (reference sequence). DNA of the CDR3: TGTGCCAGCAATGGGGACAGGGGGCACGATGAGCAGTTCTTC. It codes for CASNGDRGHDEQFF.

The V call is TRBV6-1, the J call TRBJ2-1, with D unclear. CDR1 is MNHNS, CDR2 SASEGT, per germline. The CDR3 totals 13 residues. V was trimmed by 5 bases and J by 4 bases, leaving 9 bases between them. In DNA, the CDR3 is TGTGCCAGCAGTCTCCACGGTTACAATGAGCAGTTCTTC. Protein product: CASSLHGYNEQFF.

The chain joins TRBV25-1 to TRBJ1-4; D perhaps matches TRBD1 (5 bases). This CDR3 is 15 amino acids long. Per germline, CDR1 MGHDK and CDR2 SYGVNS. V was clipped by 4 bases and J by 5 bases, with 14 bases between them. In DNA form, the CDR3 reads TGTGCCAGCAGTGTATCAGACAGCTCCAATGAAAAACTGTTTTTT. Translating it yields CASSVSDSSNEKLFF.

The chain combines TRBV19 with TRBJ1-2; 8 nucleotides agree with TRBD1. CDR3 length: 14 residues. Trimming cost V 3 bases and J 3 bases; bases outside gene matches: 3. Germline V gene data show CDR1 as LNHDA and CDR2 as SQIVND (reference sequence). The CDR3 spells CASSIVQGDYGYTF. In nucleotides, the CDR3 is TGTGCCAGTAGTATCGTACAGGGGGACTATGGCTACACCTTC.

This chain uses TRBV27 with TRBJ2-1, with 11 bases fitting TRBD2. The CDR3 runs 14 residues. The ends lost 7 bases at V and 5 bases at J; junction bases unmatched: 4. Germline loops: CDR1 MNHEY, CDR2 SMNVEV (reference sequence). The DNA of the CDR3 is TGTGCCAGCAAGGAGACTAGCGGGAACAATGAGCAGTTCTTC. The encoded protein is CASKETSGNNEQFF.

V is TRBV5-1 and J is TRBJ2-7, with D possibly being TRBD2 (6 bases). V was cut by 0 bases and J by 1 base, with 8 bases left in between. This CDR3 is 14 amino acids long. Germline assignment: CDR1 SGHRS and CDR2 YFSETQ. CDR3 in amino acids: CASSLGGTSYEQYF. The CDR3 region has the DNA TGCGCCAGCAGCTTGGGGGGGACTTCCTACGAGCAGTACTTC.

The V and J genes are TRBV4-1 and TRBJ2-1; D remains unclear. Trimming cost V 0 bases and J 10 bases, with 7 bases left between them. The CDR3 consists of 12 residues. Looked up from germline, CDR1 is MGHRA and CDR2 is YSYEKL. CDR3 region: CASSQERYEQFF. The CDR3 DNA follows: TGCGCCAGCAGCCAAGAACGGTACGAGCAGTTCTTC.

This chain joins TRBV5-1 and TRBJ2-6; possibly TRBD2 for D (5 bases). V lost 1 base, J lost 2 bases, and 10 bases lay in between. The CDR3 has 16 amino acids. Looked up from germline, CDR1 is SGHRS and CDR2 is YFSETQ. The CDR3 nucleotides are TGCGCCAGCAGCTTGAATGGGGAGACTGGGGCCAACGTCCTGACTTTC. Protein: CASSLNGETGANVLTF.

V usage is TRBV6-5 and J usage is TRBJ1-1; no firm D call. V was clipped by 8 bases and J by 0 bases, with 7 bases between them. The CDR3 spans 12 residues. In germline, CDR1 is MNHEY, CDR2 SVGAGI. CDR3 residues: CASASVNTEAFF. The CDR3 DNA reads as TGTGCCAGCGCCTCAGTGAACACTGAAGCTTTCTTT.

The V gene is TRBV6-5, the J gene TRBJ2-7; 9 bases are shared with TRBD1. The ends lost 6 bases at V and 5 bases at J; junction bases unmatched: 8. CDR1 is MNHEY and CDR2 is SVGAGI in the germline V gene. The CDR3 loop spans 14 amino acids. This chain's CDR3 is CASSQGQGFDEQYF. In DNA form, the CDR3 reads TGTGCCAGCAGCCAGGGACAGGGCTTTGACGAGCAGTACTTC.

The CDR3 here is CAISLAGGSDEQFF. CDR3 DNA sequence: TGTGCCATCAGTCTAGCGGGAGGGTCGGATGAGCAGTTCTTC. This chain uses TRBV10-3 with TRBJ2-1; 12 bases map to TRBD2. The V segment lost 5 bases and the J segment 8 bases; nucleotides outside the gene matches: 4. This CDR3 contains 14 residues. CDR1 ENHRY and CDR2 SYGVKD come from the germline V gene.

This chain connects TRBV9 to TRBJ2-1; 11 bases map to TRBD2. The germline V gene has CDR1 SGDLS and CDR2 YYNGEE. V was pared by 0 bases and J by 8 bases, with 7 bases of the junction left unmatched. This CDR3 is built from 16 residues. CDR3 nucleotides: TGTGCCAGCAGCGTAGCTATTAGCGGGAGGGCTTATGAGCAGTTCTTC. Amino acids: CASSVAISGRAYEQFF.

The V call is TRBV27, the J call TRBJ2-1; TRBD1 might be the D (6 bases). Trimming removed 6 bases from V and 5 bases from J, with 11 bases in between. CDR1 and CDR2 from the germline V gene are MNHEY and SMNVEV (reference sequence). The CDR3 has 13 residues. The CDR3 here is CASSWTANNEQFF. In DNA form, the CDR3 reads TGTGCCAGCAGCTGGACAGCTAACAATGAGCAGTTCTTC.

The chain carries TRBV6-5 and TRBJ1-3; no reliable D call. Germline V CDR1 and CDR2: MNHEY, SVGAGI. V lost 10 bases, J lost 0 bases, and 4 bases lay in between. The CDR3 sequence is 11 residues long. The CDR3 sequence is CATLSGNTIYF. CDR3 DNA sequence: TGTGCCACCCTCTCTGGAAACACCATATATTTT.